The next 23 T cell receptor beta chains were all read from a single sample in a study of blood T cells in healthy people across ages. The use of a sample-barcoded 5' primer and a J-beta primer mix characterized a second PCR of about 7 to 12 cycles. TCRdb redid the calling of the 5' RACE reads with MiXCR, one entry per CDR3 protein. The profile shows about 730,000 distinct CDR3 sequences, 40% to 45% of them singletons. Sequencing used blood. These receptors came from a woman in her fifties or sixties in good health.

This clonotype was seen only a few times. The V and J genes are TRBV7-2 and TRBJ2-3, with D unclear. The CDR3 has 13 amino acids. Germline CDR1 reads SGHTA; CDR2 reads FQGNSA. Trimming left V 5 bases short and J 3 bases short, with 9 bases between. The CDR3 is CASSQPQTDTQYF. Written as DNA, the CDR3 is TGTGCCAGCAGCCAACCCCAAACAGATACGCAGTATTTT. The full variable domain, in which reference TRBV7-2 and TRBJ2-3 provide the parts outside the CDR3, is GAGVSQSPSNKVTEKGKDVELRCDPISGHTALYWYRQSLGQGLEFLIYFQGNSAPDKSGLPSDRFSAERTGGSVSTLTIQRTQQEDSAVYLCASSQPQTDTQYFGPGTRLTVL.

This rearrangement joins TRBV12-3 or TRBV12-4 to TRBJ2-1; D unresolved. The CDR3 is 11 amino acids. Trimming pared 9 bases from V and 7 bases from J, leaving 10 bases between. The CDR3 region is CASLKGNEQFF. The CDR3 region has the DNA TGTGCCAGTCTAAAAGGGAATGAGCAGTTCTTC.

The V call is TRBV9, the J call TRBJ2-4; 11 bases line up with TRBD1. Germline lookup yields CDR1 SGDLS and CDR2 YYNGEE. J lost 2 bases, V lost 4 bases, and 8 bases had no gene match. This CDR3 contains 17 residues. The CDR3 nucleotides are TGTGCCAGCAGCCCTCGGACAGGGGGCGCAACCAAAAACATTCAGTACTTC. Translated, it gives CASSPRTGGATKNIQYF.

This clonotype was counted only a few times. The chain recombines TRBV7-3 with TRBJ1-1; D is perhaps TRBD1 (6 bases). CDR1 is SGHTA and CDR2 is FQGTGA in the germline V gene. The CDR3 runs 14 residues. Trimming left V 5 bases short and J 3 bases short, with 13 bases between. CDR3 bases: TGTGCCAGCAGCAGCACAGGGAAAGACACTGAAGCTTTCTTT. Encoded protein: CASSSTGKDTEAFF.

Ten or more counts support this clonotype. This chain connects TRBV29-1 to TRBJ2-4, with 10 bases identical to TRBD1. The CDR3 covers 13 residues. CDR1 and CDR2 (germline): SQVTM, ANQGSEA. Losses at the gene ends were 0 bases for V and 7 bases for J; bases not matched to a gene: 0. The CDR3 nucleotides read TGCAGCGTTGAAGAGGACAGGGGGAACATTCAGTACTTC. It translates to CSVEEDRGNIQYF.

The chain uses TRBV15 and TRBJ1-2; no clear D. Germline V gene data show CDR1 as LNHNV and CDR2 as YYDKDF (reference sequence). CDR3 size: 14 residues. Trimming pared 0 bases from V and 7 bases from J, leaving 12 bases between. The CDR3 sequence is CATSRDMGNAGYTF. DNA for the CDR3: TGTGCCACCAGCAGAGATATGGGGAATGCTGGCTACACCTTC.

This chain links TRBV2 with TRBJ2-7; no definite D call. The J call may be wrong; the DNA end is better matched by TRBJ2-4. The CDR3 totals 13 residues. Per the germline V gene, CDR1 is SNHLY and CDR2 is FYNNEI. CDR3 coding DNA: TGTGCCAGCAGTGAAGGGCCCTTAAACATTCAGTACTTC. This gives the protein CASSEGPLNIQYF.

This chain uses TRBV25-1 with TRBJ2-3; 10 positions match TRBD2. The CDR3 consists of 15 residues. V lost 2 bases to trimming and J lost 4 bases; unmatched junction nucleotides: 3. Germline loops: CDR1 MGHDK, CDR2 SYGVNS. CDR3 in amino acids: CASSETGTSADTQYF. The CDR3 coding sequence is TGTGCCAGCAGTGAAACCGGGACTAGCGCAGATACGCAGTATTTT.

The chain is built from TRBV5-1 and TRBJ1-1; D may be TRBD1 (5 bases). V lost 4 bases, J lost 5 bases, and 18 bases lay in between. The CDR3 sequence is 15 residues long. The germline V gene has CDR1 SGHRS and CDR2 YFSETQ. CDR3 loop: CASSPWGGEGTEAFF. CDR3 bases: TGCGCCAGCAGCCCCTGGGGGGGTGAGGGGACTGAAGCTTTCTTT.

This clonotype was recorded only once. This chain connects TRBV4-2 to TRBJ1-2; 7 bases agree with TRBD1. The CDR3 is made up of 15 amino acids. Germline CDR1 is LGHNA and CDR2 is YNFKEQ. Trimming removed 2 bases from V and 2 bases from J; junction bases left unmatched: 5. CDR3 DNA sequence: TGTGCCAGCAGCCAAAATACAGGGGAGAACTATGGCTACACCTTC. It is translated as CASSQNTGENYGYTF.

The chain is built from TRBV12-3 or TRBV12-4 and TRBJ2-6; TRBD1 matches at 9 bases. V gave up 11 bases and J gave up 0 bases; unmatched junction bases: 5. CDR3 length: 15 amino acids. The CDR3 protein is CAGTTGGSGANVLTF. CDR3 nucleotide sequence: TGTGCCGGCACGACAGGGGGCTCTGGGGCCAACGTCCTGACTTTC.

The rearrangement links TRBV7-8 to TRBJ2-1; 10 nucleotides line up with TRBD2. There are 16 residues in the CDR3. CDR1 and CDR2 from the germline V gene are SGHVS and FQNEAQ. V dropped 5 bases and J dropped 6; count of bases not matched to a gene: 10. CDR3 protein: CASSKELAGEGNEQFF. The CDR3, as DNA: TGTGCCAGCAGCAAGGAGCTAGCGGGAGAGGGCAATGAGCAGTTCTTC.

Only a few counts were recorded for this clonotype. This sequence joins TRBV3-1 and TRBJ2-5; 7 positions match TRBD1. CDR3 length: 14 amino acids. V shed 4 bases, J shed 0 bases, and the junction held 2 bases outside the gene matches. CDR1 and CDR2 (germline): LGHDT, YNNKEL (reference sequence). The CDR3 DNA follows: TGTGCCAGCAGCCCTAGGGGGCACCAAGAGACCCAGTACTTC. Translating gives CASSPRGHQETQYF.

There are many counts of this clonotype. J is TRBJ2-7 and V is TRBV7-2; D uncertain. The germline CDR1 and CDR2 sequences are SGHTA and FQGNSA. The CDR3 has 15 residues. The germline V and J ends were trimmed by 6 bases and 3 bases, with 18 bases remaining between them. CDR3: CASSPQPGTNYEQYF. CDR3 DNA: TGTGCCAGCAGTCCCCAGCCAGGTACGAACTACGAGCAGTACTTC.

This clonotype was found many times. The chain employs TRBV4-3 and TRBJ2-5, with D perhaps TRBD1 or TRBD2 (5 bases each). Germline values: CDR1 LGHNA, CDR2 YSLEER. The CDR3 is made up of 16 amino acids. The V end lost 3 bases, the J end lost 5 bases, and 19 bases lay between the germline ends. The CDR3 protein is CASSHGIGTGPETQYF. The CDR3 DNA follows: TGCGCCAGCAGCCACGGGATCGGGACCGGTCCGGAGACCCAGTACTTC.

In this sample, this clonotype turned up many times. The chain carries TRBV6-5 and TRBJ2-1; 11 positions match TRBD2. Germline loops: CDR1 MNHEY, CDR2 SVGAGI. V gave up 6 bases and J gave up 3 bases; unmatched junction bases: 7. The CDR3 sequence is 16 residues long. This CDR3 reads CASSLTGLAVYNEQFF. CDR3 in DNA: TGTGCCAGCAGCCTAACGGGACTAGCGGTCTACAATGAGCAGTTCTTC.

With respect to this clonotype: A much larger clone lies one base from this, so it may be a read error. This rearrangement joins TRBV10-3 to TRBJ1-4; D gene uncertain. Germline lookup yields CDR1 ENHRY and CDR2 SYGVKD. The CDR3 loop spans 11 amino acids. The CDR3: CAAGSNERLFF. Written as DNA, the CDR3 is TGTGCCGCCGGCTCCAATGAAAGACTGTTTTTT.

This rearrangement joins TRBV7-3 to TRBJ2-1; 7 positions agree with TRBD1. J was trimmed by 2 bases and V by 0 bases; bases with no gene match: 4. The V gene's germline CDR1 is SGHTA and CDR2 FQGTGA. The length of the CDR3 is 16 residues. The CDR3 region is CASSLTAQGAYNEQFF. The CDR3 region has the DNA TGTGCCAGCAGCTTAACGGCGCAGGGGGCCTACAATGAGCAGTTCTTC.

This clonotype was counted a few times. The rearrangement links TRBV20-1 to TRBJ2-5, with 10 positions matching TRBD2. In germline, CDR1 is DFQATT, CDR2 SNEGSKA (reference sequence). This CDR3 is 16 amino acids long. V shed 3 bases, J shed 4 bases, and the junction held 11 bases outside the gene matches. The CDR3 nucleotides are TGCAGTGCTAGTCCCCTAGCGGGGGACCTGGGAGAGACCCAGTACTTC. As protein: CSASPLAGDLGETQYF.

This sequence joins TRBV6-5 and TRBJ2-3; 9 nucleotides line up with TRBD2. Germline V gene data show CDR1 as MNHEY and CDR2 as SVGAGI. This CDR3 has 15 amino acids. V shed 5 bases, J shed 2 bases, and the junction held 5 bases outside the gene matches. The CDR3, as DNA: TGTGCCAGCAGTCGCTCTAGCGGGGTCACAGATACGCAGTATTTT. Translating it yields CASSRSSGVTDTQYF.

The CDR3 sequence: CASSLARDRAYEQYF. The CDR3 nucleotides read TGCGCCAGCAGCTTGGCCCGGGACAGAGCCTACGAGCAGTACTTC. The chain links TRBV5-1 to TRBJ2-7; 7 positions match TRBD1. The CDR3 runs 15 residues. Trimming at V came to 0 bases and at J to 2 bases, leaving 5 bases not matched to a gene. From germline, CDR1 is SGHRS and CDR2 YFSETQ.

The chain recombines TRBV24-1 with TRBJ2-3; D ambiguous. This CDR3 is 15 amino acids long. CDR1 is KGHDR, CDR2 SFDVKD, per germline. V was trimmed by 3 bases and J by 0 bases, leaving 9 bases between them. The CDR3 bases are TGTGCCACCAGTGATCCGAGCTCTAGCACAGATACGCAGTATTTT. Translated: CATSDPSSSTDTQYF.

This chain connects TRBV7-2 to TRBJ2-5; D possibly corresponds to TRBD2 (7 bases). The CDR3 covers 19 residues. V shed 2 bases and J shed 5 bases, with 27 bases lying between them. Germline lookup yields CDR1 SGHTA and CDR2 FQGNSA. CDR3: CASSLLRGAGVSMRETQYF. The CDR3 DNA reads TGTGCCAGCAGCTTACTTAGGGGGGCGGGAGTGAGTATGCGGGAGACCCAGTACTTC.